The 8 T cell receptor beta chains below all came from one sample that was sequenced in a study of cytomegalovirus exposure and HLA in healthy donors. The study ran its PCR with 60 Vbeta and 13 Jbeta primers. Repertoires were generated with immunoSEQ multiplex PCR, while TCRdb's copy carries only in-frame clones and drops some. The sample contains about 160,000 clones, approximately 76% of which appear only once. The sample taken for sequencing was PBMCs. These receptors were taken from a man in his 60s in good health and CMV-seronegative.

The chain joins TRBV7-6 to TRBJ2-3; 13 positions match TRBD2. Germline CDR1 reads SGHVS; CDR2 reads FNYEAQ. The length of the CDR3 is 16 residues. J lost 2 bases, V lost 5 bases, and 4 bases had no gene match. The CDR3 coding sequence is TGTGCCAGCAGCCGGACTAGCGGGAGCGTCACAGATACGCAGTATTTT. Its translation: CASSRTSGSVTDTQYF.

The genes are TRBV9 and TRBJ1-2; no reliable D call. The germline V gene encodes CDR1 SGDLS and CDR2 YYNGEE. The CDR3 extends over 14 amino acids. Trimming took off 0 bases at V and 4 bases at J, with 10 bases between the two ends. The CDR3 loop reads CASSVGGVSYGYTF. Written as DNA, the CDR3 is TGTGCCAGCAGCGTAGGTGGAGTTTCCTATGGCTACACCTTC.

V is TRBV10-1 and J is TRBJ2-7, with 7 bases matching TRBD2. Germline V gene lookup returns CDR1 WNHNN and CDR2 SYGVQD (reference sequence). The CDR3 has 14 amino acids. V trimming: 4 bases; J trimming: 2 bases; junction bases outside the gene matches: 5. The CDR3 sequence is CASSAVRGAYEQYF. In nucleotides, the CDR3 is TGCGCCAGCAGTGCAGTCCGGGGGGCCTACGAGCAGTACTTC.

The CDR3 here is CATKTGIGTEAFF. In DNA, the CDR3 is TGCGCCACCAAGACAGGGATAGGCACTGAAGCTTTCTTT. The chain uses TRBV5-1 and TRBJ1-1, with 7 bases matching TRBD1. V shed 9 bases and J 4 bases; nucleotides not matched to a gene: 9. This CDR3 spans 13 amino acids. Per the germline V gene, CDR1 is SGHRS and CDR2 is YFSETQ.

The genes are TRBV9 and TRBJ2-2, with 9 bases matching TRBD1. The trim removed 2 bases at V and 5 bases at J, leaving 10 bases unmatched. Germline CDR1 SGDLS, CDR2 YYNGEE. The CDR3 length is 17 residues. The CDR3, as DNA: TGTGCCAGCAGCGTCACACCTGGGGACAGGGTTACCGGGGAGCTGTTTTTT. This encodes CASSVTPGDRVTGELFF.

The rearrangement joins TRBV5-1 to TRBJ2-4; TRBD1 agrees at 9 bases. V gave up 5 bases and J gave up 4 bases; unmatched junction bases: 7. Germline values: CDR1 SGHRS, CDR2 YFSETQ. The CDR3 loop spans 15 amino acids. This CDR3 reads CASRSDRGDKNIQYF. In DNA form, the CDR3 reads TGCGCCAGCAGATCGGACAGGGGAGATAAAAACATTCAGTACTTC.

V is TRBV5-4 and J is TRBJ2-5; D may be TRBD2 (5 bases). The CDR3 sequence is 13 residues long. V lost 7 bases to trimming and J lost 2 bases, with 12 bases between them. CDR1 and CDR2 (germline): SGHNT, YYREEE (reference sequence). CDR3 bases: TGTGCCAGCTCCGGAACTAGTCAAGAGACCCAGTACTTC. This codes for CASSGTSQETQYF.

This clone was observed a single time. The CDR3 region has the DNA TGTGCCTGGCAAAGGACTAGCAGCTACAATGAGCAGTTCTTC. Amino acids: CAWQRTSSYNEQFF. This chain uses TRBV30 with TRBJ2-1; 8 nucleotides line up with TRBD2. The CDR3 is 14 amino acids. V shed 5 bases, J shed 3 bases, and the junction held 6 bases outside the gene matches. Germline V gene lookup returns CDR1 GTSNPN and CDR2 SVGIG (reference sequence). Supplemented by reference TRBV30 and TRBJ2-1, the full variable domain reads SQTIHQWPATLVQPVGSPLSLECTVEGTSNPNLYWYRQAAGRGLQLLFYSVGIGQISSEVPQNLSASRPQDRQFILSSKKLLLSDSGFYLCAWQRTSSYNEQFFGPGTRLTVL.